The following is a TCR beta chain sequence with its context. Generated by immunoSEQ multiplex PCR, the TCRdb table keeps only in-frame clones and is missing some. Of 25,000 to 30,000 clones in the sample, roughly 59% are singletons; the top ten hold 5.1%. Germline V CDR1 and CDR2: SGHTA, FQGNSA. CDR3 size: 14 residues. Germline trimming cut 11 bases from V and 5 bases from J; bases unmatched to any gene: 12. These data originate in a study of cytotoxic CD8 clonotypes in ibrutinib-treated CLL. The clonotype originates from a human donor with chronic lymphocytic leukemia. The chain is built from TRBV7-2 and TRBJ2-5; TRBD2 matches 9 bases. The material sequenced was PBMCs, taken before ibrutinib treatment. CDR3 DNA sequence: TGTGCCTCATCCCGCGGGGGGGTGAGCGAGACCCAGTACTTC. Residues: CASSRGGVSETQYF. The variable domain in full, with the rest retrieved from reference TRBV7-2 and TRBJ2-5, is GAGVSQSPSNKVTEKGKDVELRCDPISGHTALYWYRQSLGQGLEFLIYFQGNSAPDKSGLPSDRFSAERTGGSVSTLTIQRTQQEDSAVYLCASSRGGVSETQYFGPGTRLLVL.